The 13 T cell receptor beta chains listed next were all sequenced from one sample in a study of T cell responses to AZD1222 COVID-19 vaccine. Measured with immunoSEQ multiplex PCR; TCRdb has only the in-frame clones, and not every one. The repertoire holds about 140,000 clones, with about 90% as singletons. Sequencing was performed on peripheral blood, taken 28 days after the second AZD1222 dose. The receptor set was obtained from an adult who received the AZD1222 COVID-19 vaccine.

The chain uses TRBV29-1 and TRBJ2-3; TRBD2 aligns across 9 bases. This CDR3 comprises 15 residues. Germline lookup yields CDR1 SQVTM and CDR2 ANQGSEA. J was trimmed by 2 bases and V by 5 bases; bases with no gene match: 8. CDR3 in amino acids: CSVSNSGSPTDTQYF. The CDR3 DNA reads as TGCAGCGTTTCTAATAGCGGGAGCCCCACAGATACGCAGTATTTT.

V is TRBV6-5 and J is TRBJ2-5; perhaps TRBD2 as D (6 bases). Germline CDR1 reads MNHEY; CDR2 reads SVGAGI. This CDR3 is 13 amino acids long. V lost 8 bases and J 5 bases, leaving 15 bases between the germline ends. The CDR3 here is CASGWGRKETQYF. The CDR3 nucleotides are TGTGCCAGCGGGTGGGGGAGGAAGGAGACCCAGTACTTC.

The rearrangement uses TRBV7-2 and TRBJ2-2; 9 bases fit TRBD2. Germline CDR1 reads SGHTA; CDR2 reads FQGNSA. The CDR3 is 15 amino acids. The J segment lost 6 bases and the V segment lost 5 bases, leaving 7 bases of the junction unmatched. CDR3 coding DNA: TGTGCCAGCAGCCTTTCTAGCGGGACTGCCGGGGAGCTGTTTTTT. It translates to CASSLSSGTAGELFF.

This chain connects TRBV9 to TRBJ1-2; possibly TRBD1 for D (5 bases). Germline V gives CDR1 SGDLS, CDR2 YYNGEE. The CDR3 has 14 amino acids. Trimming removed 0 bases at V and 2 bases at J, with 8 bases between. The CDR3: CASSVGRVNYGYTF. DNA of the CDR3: TGTGCCAGCAGCGTAGGCAGGGTAAACTATGGCTACACCTTC.

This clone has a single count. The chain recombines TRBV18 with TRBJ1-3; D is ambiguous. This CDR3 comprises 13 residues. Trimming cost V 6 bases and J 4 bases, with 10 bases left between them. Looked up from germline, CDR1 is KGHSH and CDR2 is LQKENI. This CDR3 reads CASSPPPGNTIYF. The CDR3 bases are TGTGCCAGCTCTCCCCCCCCAGGAAACACCATATATTTT.

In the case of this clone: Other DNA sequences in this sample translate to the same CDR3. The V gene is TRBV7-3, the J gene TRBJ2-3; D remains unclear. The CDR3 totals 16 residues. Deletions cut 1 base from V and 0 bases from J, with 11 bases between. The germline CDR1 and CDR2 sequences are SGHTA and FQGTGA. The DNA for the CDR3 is TGTGCCAGCAGCTTAAGACGGGCTGCTAGCACAGATACGCAGTATTTT. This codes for CASSLRRAASTDTQYF.

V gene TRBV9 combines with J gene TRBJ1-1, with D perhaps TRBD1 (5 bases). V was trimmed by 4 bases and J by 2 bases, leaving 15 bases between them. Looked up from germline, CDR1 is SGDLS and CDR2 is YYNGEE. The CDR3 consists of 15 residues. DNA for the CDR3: TGTGCCAGCAGCCCCCGACAGAACCATAACACTGAAGCTTTCTTT. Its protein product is CASSPRQNHNTEAFF.

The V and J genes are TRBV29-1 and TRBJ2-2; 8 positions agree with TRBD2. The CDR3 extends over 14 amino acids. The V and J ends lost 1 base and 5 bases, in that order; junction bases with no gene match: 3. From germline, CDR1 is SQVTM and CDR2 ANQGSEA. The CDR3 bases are TGCAGCGTTGAAGCTGCTAGCGGGACCGGGGAGCTGTTTTTT. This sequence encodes CSVEAASGTGELFF.

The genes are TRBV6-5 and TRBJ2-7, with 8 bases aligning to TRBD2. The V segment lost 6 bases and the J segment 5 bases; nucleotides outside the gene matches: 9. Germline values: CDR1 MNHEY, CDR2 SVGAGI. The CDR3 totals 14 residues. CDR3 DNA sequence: TGTGCCAGCAGAAGGGCGACTAGCGTTGACGAGCAGTACTTC. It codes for CASRRATSVDEQYF.

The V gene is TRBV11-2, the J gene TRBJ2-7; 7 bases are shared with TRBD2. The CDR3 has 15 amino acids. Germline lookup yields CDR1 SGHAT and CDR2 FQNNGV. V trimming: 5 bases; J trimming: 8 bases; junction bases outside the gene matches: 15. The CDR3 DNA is TGTGCCAGCAGCCAGGCCGGGAGCGGGGCCCCCCAGCAGTACTTC. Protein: CASSQAGSGAPQQYF.

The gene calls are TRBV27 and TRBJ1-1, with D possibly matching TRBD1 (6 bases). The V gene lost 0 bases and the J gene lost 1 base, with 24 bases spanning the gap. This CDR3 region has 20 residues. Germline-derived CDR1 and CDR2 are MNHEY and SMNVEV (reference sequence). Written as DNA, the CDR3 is TGTGCCAGCAGTTTATCGCCCCGAGGGGGGAAGGGGGTGTGGAACACTGAAGCTTTCTTT. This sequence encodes CASSLSPRGGKGVWNTEAFF.

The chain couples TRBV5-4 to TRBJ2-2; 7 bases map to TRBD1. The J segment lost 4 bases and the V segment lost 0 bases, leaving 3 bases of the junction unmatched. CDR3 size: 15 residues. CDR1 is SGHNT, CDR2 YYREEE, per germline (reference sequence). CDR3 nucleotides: TGTGCCAGCAGCTTGGAAGGGGGCGGCACCGGGGAGCTGTTTTTT. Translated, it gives CASSLEGGGTGELFF.

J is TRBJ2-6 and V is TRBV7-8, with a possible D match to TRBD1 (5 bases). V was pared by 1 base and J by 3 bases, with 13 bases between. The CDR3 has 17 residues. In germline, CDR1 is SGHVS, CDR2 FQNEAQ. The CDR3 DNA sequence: TGTGCCAGCAGCTTAGAGGGGTATTTGGATGGGGCCAACGTCCTGACTTTC. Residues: CASSLEGYLDGANVLTF.